This passage covers 32 T cell receptor beta chains from one sample sequenced in a study of CD8+CD57+ T cells in acquired aplastic anemia. CDR3 and TCR beta VDJ profiling relied on genomic DNA as the template. TCRdb fed the reads into MiXCR, producing one record per CDR3 protein. The sample has about 190,000 distinct CDR3 sequences, approximately 49% seen once; the top ten hold 16%. The sequencing sample was made of sorted CD4+, CD8+, or CD8+CD57+ T cells (not recorded which) from PBMCs. The receptors stem from a human donor in good health, serving as a control.

V is TRBV12-3 or TRBV12-4 and J is TRBJ1-2; D is unresolved. CDR3 length equals 12 residues. V was cut by 3 bases and J by 7 bases, with 9 bases left in between. CDR3 DNA: TGTGCCAGCAGTTTTCCGGGAGCTGGCTACACCTTC. Translation: CASSFPGAGYTF.

There are many counts of this clonotype. The chain has TRBV12-3 or TRBV12-4 and TRBJ1-1; 9 positions agree with TRBD1. This CDR3 comprises 15 residues. The junction had 6 bases not matched to a gene; V was cut back by 3 bases and J by 4 bases. The CDR3, as DNA: TGTGCCAGCAGTTTCTCGGGACAGGGCGCCACTGAAGCTTTCTTT. Encoded protein: CASSFSGQGATEAFF.

This clonotype appeared once. A read error may account for a junction end that differs from germline. The rearrangement uses TRBV2 and TRBJ1-4; TRBD1 is a possible D gene (5 bases). This CDR3 is built from 16 residues. Germline V gene data show CDR1 as SNHLY and CDR2 as FYNNEI. CDR3 sequence reads: CAGSERPAGSNEKLFF. The CDR3, as DNA: TGTGCCGGCAGTGAAAGGCCCGCAGGGAGTAATGAAAAACTGTTTTTT.

Many counts were recorded for this clonotype. This sequence joins TRBV6-2 or TRBV6-3 and TRBJ2-7; D might be TRBD2 (5 bases). With 1 base removed from V and 4 bases from J, the gap between germline ends came to 20 bases. CDR1 and CDR2 from the germline V gene are MNHEY and SVGEGT. The CDR3 extends over 17 amino acids. Written as DNA, the CDR3 is TGTGCCAGCAGTTACTTGGGCGGAAACCCTCTAGCTTACGAGCAGTACTTC. Translating it yields CASSYLGGNPLAYEQYF.

This clonotype was seen many times. V usage is TRBV12-3 or TRBV12-4 and J usage is TRBJ1-5; D is ambiguous. Trimming removed 4 bases at V and 5 bases at J, with 9 bases between. There are 13 residues in the CDR3. In DNA form, the CDR3 reads TGTGCCAGCAGTTACACTGGTTATCAGCCCCAGCATTTT. Protein: CASSYTGYQPQHF.

The genes are TRBV29-1 and TRBJ2-7; 7 bases line up with TRBD2. CDR3 length equals 15 residues. J lost 1 base, V lost 4 bases, and 10 bases had no gene match. Germline V gives CDR1 SQVTM, CDR2 ANQGSEA. The CDR3 loop is CSVVRGGGRSYEQYF. The CDR3 DNA sequence: TGCAGCGTTGTGAGGGGCGGCGGGAGATCCTACGAGCAGTACTTC.

This clonotype was recorded many times. The chain employs TRBV20-1 and TRBJ2-5; D is ambiguous. This CDR3 has 12 amino acids. From germline, CDR1 is DFQATT and CDR2 SNEGSKA (reference sequence). The ends were cut back, 2 bases at V and 1 base at J, with 5 bases in the middle. The CDR3 here is CSARNVQETQYF. CDR3 in DNA: TGCAGTGCTAGAAATGTCCAAGAGACCCAGTACTTC.

The rearrangement joins TRBV19 to TRBJ1-2, with TRBD1 as a possible D gene (6 bases). This CDR3 contains 16 residues. Germline V gene lookup returns CDR1 LNHDA and CDR2 SQIVND (reference sequence). Trimming shortened V by 0 bases and J by 4 bases, and 15 bases separated the two germline ends. The CDR3 bases are TGTGCCAGTAGTATAGAAAGGGACAACCCGGGCTATGGCTACACCTTC. This codes for CASSIERDNPGYGYTF.

At least ten counts were recorded for this clonotype. The chain couples TRBV7-2 to TRBJ2-4, with 7 bases lining up with TRBD2. CDR3 length equals 17 residues. Germline V CDR1 and CDR2: SGHTA, FQGNSA. V lost 1 base to trimming and J lost 0 bases; unmatched junction nucleotides: 6. This chain's CDR3 is CASSLGPLAVAKNIQYF. Written as DNA, the CDR3 is TGTGCCAGCAGCTTAGGCCCGCTAGCGGTAGCCAAAAACATTCAGTACTTC.

This clonotype showed up many times. The chain employs TRBV12-3 or TRBV12-4 and TRBJ1-2, with TRBD1 matching 11 bases. The CDR3 length is 15 residues. J gave up 3 bases and V 7 bases, and 7 bases lay outside the gene matches. CDR3 nucleotides: TGTGCCAGCACCCCGGGGACAGGGGGGTACTATGGCTACACCTTC. Residues: CASTPGTGGYYGYTF.

This chain joins TRBV10-1 and TRBJ2-7; D gene ambiguous. The CDR3 extends over 14 amino acids. Germline assignment: CDR1 WNHNN and CDR2 SYGVQD (reference sequence). The V gene lost 2 bases and the J gene lost 8 bases, with 16 bases spanning the gap. CDR3 sequence reads: CASSEVGSPDQQYF. CDR3 in DNA: TGCGCCAGCAGTGAGGTGGGGTCGCCAGACCAGCAGTACTTC.

The rearrangement uses TRBV20-1 and TRBJ1-6; 7 bases line up with TRBD1. Germline loops: CDR1 DFQATT, CDR2 SNEGSKA (reference sequence). After removal of 1 base from V and 7 bases from J, the junction contained 4 bases not matched to a gene. The CDR3 runs to 14 residues. The CDR3 reads CSARGRQGNSPLHF. Written as DNA, the CDR3 is TGCAGTGCTAGAGGTCGACAGGGCAATTCACCCCTCCACTTT.

This chain joins TRBV29-1 and TRBJ2-7; 8 bases agree with TRBD1. Looked up from germline, CDR1 is SQVTM and CDR2 is ANQGSEA. V trimming: 4 bases; J trimming: 3 bases; junction bases outside the gene matches: 8. The CDR3 runs to 14 residues. The CDR3 spells CSVGGTGELYEQYF. The CDR3, as DNA: TGCAGCGTTGGAGGGACAGGAGAGCTCTACGAGCAGTACTTC.

The genes are TRBV6-5 and TRBJ1-2; 9 nucleotides align to TRBD1. After removal of 4 bases from V and 6 bases from J, the junction contained 6 bases not matched to a gene. The CDR3 spans 14 residues. The germline gives CDR1 MNHEY, CDR2 SVGAGI. CDR3 nucleotide sequence: TGTGCCAGCAGTTCCCTGGACAGGGGCGATGGCTACACCTTC. This sequence encodes CASSSLDRGDGYTF.

In regard to this clonotype: Since the CDR3 does not end with the conserved phenylalanine or tryptophan, this likely comes from a read error. The chain combines TRBV19 with TRBJ1-1; 8 bases map to TRBD1. The germline V gene has CDR1 LNHDA and CDR2 SQIVND (reference sequence). Losses at the gene ends were 6 bases for V and 4 bases for J; bases not matched to a gene: 7. The CDR3 runs 14 residues. This CDR3 reads CASRSQGASTEAFL. In nucleotides, the CDR3 is TGTGCCAGTAGGAGTCAGGGGGCGAGCACTGAAGCTTTCCTT.

The chain uses TRBV6-1 and TRBJ2-3, with D tentatively TRBD1 or TRBD2 (6 bases each). The germline gives CDR1 MNHNS, CDR2 SASEGT. Trimming shortened V by 5 bases and J by 6 bases, and 18 bases separated the two germline ends. The CDR3 length is 15 residues. CDR3 nucleotide sequence: TGTGCCAGCAGTCAGTCGGGGGCCGGATGGGATACGCAGTATTTT. It codes for CASSQSGAGWDTQYF.

The genes are TRBV7-3 and TRBJ1-3, with no clear D. Germline lookup yields CDR1 SGHTA and CDR2 FQGTGA. The length of the CDR3 is 14 residues. V lost 5 bases and J lost 0, with 8 bases in between. The CDR3 DNA sequence: TGTGCCAGCAGCCGGAGTAGCTCTGGAAACACCATATATTTT. Translating gives CASSRSSSGNTIYF.

Ten or more counts support this clonotype. The V call is TRBV12-5, the J call TRBJ2-7, with D unclear. This CDR3 is 15 amino acids long. Trimming took off 0 bases at V and 4 bases at J, with 13 bases between the two ends. Germline V gene sequence: CDR1 LGHNT, CDR2 FRNRAP. The CDR3 DNA reads TGTGCTAGTGGTTTGGTACTAACCCTCCCATACGAGCAGTACTTC. Its protein product is CASGLVLTLPYEQYF.

Many counts were recorded for this clonotype. J is TRBJ2-7 and V is TRBV3-1, with D possibly being TRBD1 (6 bases). Trimming took 2 bases from V and 0 from J, leaving 11 bases between them. Germline V lookup: CDR1 LGHDT, CDR2 YNNKEL (reference sequence). This CDR3 comprises 15 residues. CDR3 nucleotides: TGTGCCAGCAGCCAAACTCCAGGGGACTCCTACGAGCAGTACTTC. Translating gives CASSQTPGDSYEQYF.

V is TRBV10-3 and J is TRBJ2-3; no reliable D call. The CDR3 consists of 14 residues. Germline CDR1 ENHRY, CDR2 SYGVKD. V was cut by 0 bases and J by 2 bases, with 6 bases left in between. The CDR3 loop is CAISESSFTDTQYF. The CDR3 coding sequence is TGTGCCATCAGTGAGTCGAGTTTCACAGATACGCAGTATTTT.

This clonotype has a count of ten or more. The chain employs TRBV7-8 and TRBJ1-3; maybe TRBD1 (5 bases). This CDR3 has 15 amino acids. CDR1 and CDR2 (germline): SGHVS, FQNEAQ. V dropped 1 base and J dropped 3 bases, with 10 bases sitting between them. Here the CDR3 DNA reads TGTGCCAGCAGCTTAGTGGGGGGAGTTGGAAACACCATATATTTT. This translates into CASSLVGGVGNTIYF.

As concerns this clonotype: Because the CDR3's place on the DNA is in doubt, the DNA is left out and the CDR3 is given as listed by TCRdb. The chain is built from TRBV7-2 and TRBJ2-7; no check of the table's D call, TRBD1, against the DNA was made. 18 amino acids form the CDR3, both terminal residues included. Germline values: CDR1 SGHTA, CDR2 FQGNSA. CDR3 sequence: CASSFYICSATPLYEQYF.

A remark on this clonotype: A much larger clone lies a single base off, so this may be a read error. It is likely a read error, because the conserved phenylalanine at the end of the CDR3 is missing. V and J are TRBV12-3 or TRBV12-4 and TRBJ1-3; a possible D gene is TRBD1 (5 bases). This CDR3 contains 15 residues. V lost 6 bases and J lost 0, with 12 bases in between. The CDR3 is CASRIQVSSGNTIYL. The CDR3, as DNA: TGTGCCAGCAGAATACAGGTTTCCTCTGGAAACACCATATATCTT.

The chain couples TRBV24-1 to TRBJ2-3, with 9 bases lining up with TRBD1. The V gene's germline CDR1 is KGHDR and CDR2 SFDVKD. The V gene end was trimmed by 9 bases and the J gene end by 5 bases; junction bases not matched to a gene: 11. The CDR3 is 15 amino acids. The CDR3 bases are TGTGCCACCTCCCAGGGACAGGGTTTGTTAGATACGCAGTATTTT. As protein: CATSQGQGLLDTQYF.

The gene calls are TRBV20-1 and TRBJ2-7; tentatively, D is TRBD1 (6 bases). The germline V gene encodes CDR1 DFQATT and CDR2 SNEGSKA (reference sequence). Trimming shortened V by 2 bases and J by 2 bases, and 13 bases separated the two germline ends. The CDR3 has 14 residues. Written as DNA, the CDR3 is TGCAGTGCTAGACTACAGGGCGCCCCCTACGAGCAGTACTTC. Encoded protein: CSARLQGAPYEQYF.

In the case of this clonotype: A much larger clone lies a single base off, so this may be a read error. The CDR3 does not end in the conserved phenylalanine or tryptophan, so this is likely a read error. This chain joins TRBV6-1 and TRBJ2-5; 12 bases agree with TRBD2. The ends lost 0 bases at V and 0 bases at J; junction bases unmatched: 5. The length of the CDR3 is 18 residues. Germline CDR1 and CDR2: MNHNS and SASEGT. CDR3 DNA sequence: TGTGCCAGCAGTGAAGCGCACACTAGCGGGGGGTACCAAGAGACCCAGTACCTC. This codes for CASSEAHTSGGYQETQYL.

This clonotype showed up just a few times. The chain recombines TRBV18 with TRBJ1-5; D remains unclear. CDR1 is KGHSH and CDR2 is LQKENI in the germline V gene. The CDR3 consists of 14 residues. The V and J ends lost 3 bases and 5 bases respectively, with 11 bases between them. The DNA for the CDR3 is TGTGCCAGCTCACCGTCCCCGGCCGATCAGCCCCAGCATTTT. Translation gives CASSPSPADQPQHF.

The chain uses TRBV10-3 and TRBJ1-2; 8 bases are shared with TRBD1. The CDR3 contains 15 residues. CDR1 and CDR2 from the germline V gene are ENHRY and SYGVKD. V gave up 6 bases and J gave up 5 bases; unmatched junction bases: 11. The CDR3 DNA follows: TGTGCCATCAGGAAGACAGGGGAGCTTTCGTATGGCTACACCTTC. Amino acids: CAIRKTGELSYGYTF.

This clonotype was observed at least ten times. CDR3 in amino acids: CASSDGAYGYTF. As DNA, the CDR3 is TGCGCCAGCAGTGATGGGGCTTATGGCTACACCTTC. The V and J genes are TRBV10-2 and TRBJ1-2, with D perhaps TRBD1 (5 bases). Between the trimmed V and J ends, which lost 3 bases and 5 bases, there was a span of 7 bases. The CDR3 consists of 12 residues. Germline V gene sequence: CDR1 WSHSY, CDR2 SAAADI.

This clonotype was seen repeatedly, ten times or more. The J gene is TRBJ1-6, the V gene TRBV6-5, with TRBD1 matching over 10 bases. The V gene's germline CDR1 is MNHEY and CDR2 SVGAGI. Trimming removed 6 bases from V and 8 bases from J; junction bases left unmatched: 4. This CDR3 region has 14 residues. CDR3 bases: TGTGCCAGCAGCCCCGGGACAGGGGATTCACCCCTCCACTTT. Its protein product is CASSPGTGDSPLHF.

The V and J genes are TRBV2 and TRBJ1-1; no clear D. The germline V gene encodes CDR1 SNHLY and CDR2 FYNNEI. The CDR3 has 15 residues. V was clipped by 3 bases and J by 2 bases, with 13 bases between them. The CDR3 reads CASSESPTVNTEAFF. In nucleotides, the CDR3 is TGTGCCAGCAGTGAGTCCCCCACTGTAAACACTGAAGCTTTCTTT.

This clonotype was found a few times. A read error may account for a junction end that differs from germline. The gene calls are TRBV29-1 and TRBJ2-1; D is possibly TRBD1 (5 bases). Germline values: CDR1 SQVTM, CDR2 ANQGSEA. CDR3 length: 9 amino acids. The CDR3 bases are TGCAGCGTTGAAGATCAGGGCAGCTTC. This codes for CSVEDQGSF.